What follows is one TCR beta chain and its context. Its antigen remains unknown. Trimming at V came to 5 bases and at J to 3 bases, leaving 4 bases not matched to a gene. CDR1 is SGHTA and CDR2 is FQGTGA in the germline V gene. The CDR3 length is 14 residues. The data belong to a study of T cell repertoires in cytomegalovirus infection. Study context: Use of recently identified HLA-C-restricted and well-studied HLA-B-restricted CMV epitopes was part of the study.

Overall study findings and caveats: HLA-C-restricted TCR beta clonotypes specific for CMV led the ex vivo response. Cumulative public TCR beta family frequency identified carriers of CMV plus the relevant HLA.

MiXCR, run by TCRdb on the reads, gives a single entry per CDR3 protein. The table lists around 200,000 distinct CDR3 sequences, approximately 40% of them singletons. This sequence joins TRBV7-3 and TRBJ2-7, with 10 bases that match TRBD1. Sequencing was performed on CD8+ T cells from cultured PBMCs, taken from culture after CMV antigen stimulation. The clonotype was recovered from a human donor in good health (CMV status not recorded). Some clones in this sample may be carry-over from other donors' samples. The CDR3, as DNA: TGTGCCAGCAGCCCCGGACAGGGGGTCTACGAGCAGTACTTC. Its protein is CASSPGQGVYEQYF. The full variable domain, its missing parts supplied by reference TRBV7-3 and TRBJ2-7, is GAGVSQTPSNKVTEKGKYVELRCDPISGHTALYWYRQSLGQGPEFLIYFQGTGAADDSGLPNDRFFAVRPEGSVSTLKIQRTERGDSAVYLCASSPGQGVYEQYFGPGTRLTVT.